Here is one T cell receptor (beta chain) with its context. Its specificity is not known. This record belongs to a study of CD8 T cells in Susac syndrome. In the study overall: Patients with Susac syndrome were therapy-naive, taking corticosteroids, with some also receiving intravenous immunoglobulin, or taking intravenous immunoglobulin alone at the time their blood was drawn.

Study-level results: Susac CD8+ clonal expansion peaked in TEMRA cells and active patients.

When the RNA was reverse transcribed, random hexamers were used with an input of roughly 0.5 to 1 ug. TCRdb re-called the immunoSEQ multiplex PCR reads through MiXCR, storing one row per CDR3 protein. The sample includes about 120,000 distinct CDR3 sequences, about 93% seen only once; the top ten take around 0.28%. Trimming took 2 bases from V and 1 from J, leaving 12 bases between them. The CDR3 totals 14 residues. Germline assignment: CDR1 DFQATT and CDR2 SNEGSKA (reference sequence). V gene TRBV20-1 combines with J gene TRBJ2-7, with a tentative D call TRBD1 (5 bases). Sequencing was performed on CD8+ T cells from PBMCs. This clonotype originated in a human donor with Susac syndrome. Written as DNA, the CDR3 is TGCAGTGCTAGATATACAGGATCATCCTACGAGCAGTACTTC. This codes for CSARYTGSSYEQYF.